These 17 T cell receptor beta chains share one sample of origin, sequenced in a study of spatial heterogeneity in lung cancer. Whole-study findings and limits: Counts of expanded intratumoral alpha and beta TCRs tracked tumor mutation counts.

From the 5' RACE reads, TCRdb called clonotypes with MiXCR, one entry per CDR3 protein. The table shows 6,600 or so distinct CDR3 sequences, with about 10% occurring only once. As to time point: sample taken at primary tumor resection. These receptors' targets are unknown. The material was lung tumor tissue, obtained at surgery. The receptor set was obtained from a female donor with early-stage non-small cell lung cancer.

This chain connects TRBV27 to TRBJ1-2, with 7 bases fitting TRBD1. This CDR3 spans 16 amino acids. The germline CDR1 and CDR2 sequences are MNHEY and SMNVEV (reference sequence). Losses at the gene ends were 5 bases for V and 4 bases for J; bases not matched to a gene: 13. DNA of the CDR3: TGTGCCAGCAGTCCGCCGACAGGGAAGGTACGCTATGGCTACACCTTC. Protein: CASSPPTGKVRYGYTF.

This clonotype turned up a few times. V is TRBV10-3 and J is TRBJ2-7, with D perhaps matching TRBD2 (5 bases). This CDR3 comprises 14 residues. Germline V gene data show CDR1 as ENHRY and CDR2 as SYGVKD. The germline V and J ends were trimmed by 7 bases and 2 bases, with 15 bases remaining between them. This CDR3 is CAIKAKSGAYEQYF. The CDR3 coding sequence is TGTGCCATCAAAGCCAAAAGCGGCGCCTACGAGCAGTACTTC.

Within the sample, this clonotype is medium-sized. The chain joins TRBV5-1 to TRBJ2-5; D call uncertain. From germline, CDR1 is SGHRS and CDR2 YFSETQ. The V end lost 2 bases, the J end lost 2 bases, and 10 bases lay between the germline ends. The CDR3 runs to 14 residues. The DNA of the CDR3 is TGCGCCAGCAGCTTAGGACGGATACAAGAGACCCAGTACTTC. This sequence encodes CASSLGRIQETQYF.

At least ten counts were recorded for this clonotype. V and J are TRBV11-2 and TRBJ2-5; a weak D match, TRBD2 (7 bases). The CDR3 consists of 15 residues. Germline CDR1 and CDR2: SGHAT and FQNNGV. Trimming took off 0 bases at V and 5 bases at J, with 13 bases between the two ends. CDR3 region: CASSLEGGEAETQYF. CDR3 nucleotides: TGTGCCAGCAGCTTAGAAGGGGGGGAGGCGGAGACCCAGTACTTC.

This clonotype is labeled as large. The chain recombines TRBV12-3 or TRBV12-4 with TRBJ1-1; D perhaps matches TRBD1 (6 bases). There are 14 residues in the CDR3. V dropped 3 bases and J dropped 0 bases, with 8 bases sitting between them. CDR3 region: CASSFGDMNTEAFF. As DNA, the CDR3 is TGTGCCAGCAGTTTTGGGGACATGAACACTGAAGCTTTCTTT.

This clonotype is labeled as medium-sized. J is TRBJ1-1 and V is TRBV2, with D perhaps TRBD1 (6 bases). Between the trimmed V and J ends, which lost 6 bases and 4 bases, there was a span of 12 bases. Germline lookup yields CDR1 SNHLY and CDR2 FYNNEI. The CDR3 spans 13 residues. The CDR3 region is CASRIGGLTEAFF. CDR3 sequence (DNA): TGTGCCAGCAGAATCGGGGGCCTCACTGAAGCTTTCTTT. The whole variable domain, remainder taken from reference TRBV2 and TRBJ1-1, is EPEVTQTPSHQVTQMGQEVILRCVPISNHLYFYWYRQILGQKVEFLVSFYNNEISEKSEIFDDQFSVERPDGSNFTLKIRSTKLEDSAMYFCASRIGGLTEAFFGQGTRLTVV.

The table lists this clonotype with many counts. The chain carries TRBV20-1 and TRBJ2-3; D gene ambiguous. This CDR3 has 12 residues. Per the germline V gene, CDR1 is DFQATT and CDR2 is SNEGSKA (reference sequence). Trimming took 5 bases from V and 6 from J, leaving 12 bases between them. CDR3 sequence: CSALARVDTQYF. CDR3 DNA: TGCAGTGCTTTGGCCCGAGTGGATACGCAGTATTTT.

This rearrangement joins TRBV7-2 to TRBJ2-1, with 14 bases matching TRBD2. The CDR3 is made up of 15 amino acids. The V gene end was trimmed by 4 bases and the J gene end by 14 bases; junction bases not matched to a gene: 10. CDR1 SGHTA and CDR2 FQGNSA come from the germline V gene. CDR3 protein: CASSSNPTSGGAKFF. CDR3 nucleotide sequence: TGTGCCAGCAGCTCCAACCCGACTAGCGGGGGGGCTAAGTTCTTC. Complete variable domain (other parts from reference TRBV7-2 and TRBJ2-1): GAGVSQSPSNKVTEKGKDVELRCDPISGHTALYWYRQSLGQGLEFLIYFQGNSAPDKSGLPSDRFSAERTGGSVSTLTIQRTQQEDSAVYLCASSSNPTSGGAKFFGPGTRLTVL.

This clonotype is termed medium-sized. The chain carries TRBV5-1 and TRBJ2-3; 9 bases line up with TRBD2. J lost 2 bases, V lost 4 bases, and 5 bases had no gene match. The CDR3 runs 15 residues. From germline, CDR1 is SGHRS and CDR2 YFSETQ. Written as DNA, the CDR3 is TGCGCCAGCAGCCCGGGACTAGCCGACACAGATACGCAGTATTTT. Encoded protein: CASSPGLADTDTQYF. The full variable domain, rest sourced from reference TRBV5-1 and TRBJ2-3, is KAGVTQTPRYLIKTRGQQVTLSCSPISGHRSVSWYQQTPGQGLQFLFEYFSETQRNKGNFPGRFSGRQFSNSRSEMNVSTLELGDSALYLCASSPGLADTDTQYFGPGTRLTVL.

As DNA, the CDR3 is TGTGCCAGCAGTTACACAGTCGGGGGACACGGGACTGAAGCTTTCTTT. Protein product: CASSYTVGGHGTEAFF. The chain joins TRBV5-4 to TRBJ1-1; D is perhaps TRBD1 (6 bases). The V end lost 5 bases, the J end lost 5 bases, and 22 bases lay between the germline ends. The CDR3 spans 16 residues. CDR1 is SGHNT, CDR2 YYREEE, per germline (reference sequence).

The chain employs TRBV19 and TRBJ1-1; D not certain. Germline V CDR1 and CDR2: LNHDA, SQIVND (reference sequence). Deletions cut 7 bases from V and 0 bases from J, with 6 bases between. CDR3 size: 12 residues. In DNA, the CDR3 is TGTGCCAGTAAGGAGTTGAACACTGAAGCTTTCTTT. It is translated as CASKELNTEAFF.

Within the sample, this clonotype is medium-sized. DNA for the CDR3: TGTGCCAGCAGTTTTGGGGGGATCTATAATTCACCCCTCCACTTT. Its protein product is CASSFGGIYNSPLHF. The chain links TRBV28 to TRBJ1-6; D is possibly TRBD1 (5 bases). Germline-derived CDR1 and CDR2 are MDHEN and SYDVKM. The length of the CDR3 is 15 residues. V was trimmed by 3 bases and J by 3 bases, leaving 9 bases between them.

This clonotype has only a few counts. J is TRBJ2-7 and V is TRBV3-1; tentatively, D is TRBD1 (5 bases). The ends were cut back, 4 bases at V and 3 bases at J, with 10 bases in the middle. The CDR3 length is 13 residues. CDR1 is LGHDT, CDR2 YNNKEL, per germline (reference sequence). Here the CDR3 reads CASSLTAYYEQYF. For the CDR3, the DNA is TGTGCCAGCAGCCTGACAGCCTACTACGAGCAGTACTTC.

The chain combines TRBV7-9 with TRBJ1-1; D remains unclear. From germline, CDR1 is SEHNR and CDR2 FQNEAQ (reference sequence). Trimming left V 0 bases short and J 8 bases short, with 10 bases between. CDR3 length: 13 amino acids. In nucleotides, the CDR3 is TGTGCCAGCAGCTTAGCCTCGGGTTACGAAGCTTTCTTT. Its protein product is CASSLASGYEAFF.

Only a few counts were recorded for this clonotype. This chain joins TRBV5-1 and TRBJ1-6; D gene ambiguous. The CDR3 has 13 residues. Trimming cost V 5 bases and J 6 bases, with 9 bases left between them. The germline CDR1 and CDR2 sequences are SGHRS and YFSETQ. The CDR3 loop is CASRGQSNSPLHF. The CDR3 nucleotides read TGCGCCAGCAGAGGCCAGAGTAATTCACCCCTCCACTTT.

By share, this clonotype ranks as medium-sized. CDR3 region: CASSYMDGNTEAFF. Here the CDR3 DNA reads TGTGCCAGCAGTTACATGGATGGGAACACTGAAGCTTTCTTT. The V call is TRBV12-3 or TRBV12-4, the J call TRBJ1-1; D is undetermined. V was clipped by 4 bases and J by 1 base, with 10 bases between them. This CDR3 spans 14 amino acids.

The chain links TRBV12-3 or TRBV12-4 to TRBJ2-2; TRBD1 matches 7 bases. J was trimmed by 4 bases and V by 4 bases; bases with no gene match: 6. The CDR3 loop spans 15 amino acids. The CDR3 spells CASSYFPGGTGELFF. The CDR3 DNA reads as TGTGCCAGCAGTTACTTTCCAGGGGGCACCGGGGAGCTGTTTTTT.